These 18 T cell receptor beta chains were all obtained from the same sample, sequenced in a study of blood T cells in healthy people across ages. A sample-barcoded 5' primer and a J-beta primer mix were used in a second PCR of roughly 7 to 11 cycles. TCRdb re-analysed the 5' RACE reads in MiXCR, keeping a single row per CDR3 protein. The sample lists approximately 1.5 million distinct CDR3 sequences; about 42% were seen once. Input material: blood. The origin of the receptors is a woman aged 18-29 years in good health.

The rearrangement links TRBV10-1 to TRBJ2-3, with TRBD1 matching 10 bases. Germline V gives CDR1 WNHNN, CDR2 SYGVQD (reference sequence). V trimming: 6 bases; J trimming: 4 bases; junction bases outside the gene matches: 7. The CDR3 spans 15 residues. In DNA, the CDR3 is TGCGCCAGCAGCGCGGGACAGGGGATTTCAGATACGCAGTATTTT. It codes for CASSAGQGISDTQYF.

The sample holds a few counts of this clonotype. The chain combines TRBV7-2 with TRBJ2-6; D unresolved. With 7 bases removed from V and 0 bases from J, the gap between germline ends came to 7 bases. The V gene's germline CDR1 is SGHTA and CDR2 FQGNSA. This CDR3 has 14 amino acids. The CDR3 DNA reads TGTGCCAGCATCACGAACTCTGGGGCCAACGTCCTGACTTTC. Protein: CASITNSGANVLTF.

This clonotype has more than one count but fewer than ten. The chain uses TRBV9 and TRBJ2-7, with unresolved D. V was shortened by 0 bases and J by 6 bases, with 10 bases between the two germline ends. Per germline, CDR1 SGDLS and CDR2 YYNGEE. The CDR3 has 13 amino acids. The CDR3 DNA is TGTGCCAGCAGCGTAGATTGGGTTGGCGAGCAGTACTTC. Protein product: CASSVDWVGEQYF.

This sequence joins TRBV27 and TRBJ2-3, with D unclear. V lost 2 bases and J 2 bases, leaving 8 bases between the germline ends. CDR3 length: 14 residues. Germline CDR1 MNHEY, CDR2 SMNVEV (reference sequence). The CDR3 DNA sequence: TGTGCCAGCAGTTTACGGATCAACACAGATACGCAGTATTTT. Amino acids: CASSLRINTDTQYF.

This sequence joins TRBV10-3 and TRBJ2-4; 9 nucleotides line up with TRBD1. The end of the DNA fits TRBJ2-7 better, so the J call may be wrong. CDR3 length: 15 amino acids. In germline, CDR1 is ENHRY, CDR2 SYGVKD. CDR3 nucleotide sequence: TGTGCCATCAGTGAGTCAGACAGGGGGGGCAACGAGCAGTACTTC. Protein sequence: CAISESDRGGNEQYF.

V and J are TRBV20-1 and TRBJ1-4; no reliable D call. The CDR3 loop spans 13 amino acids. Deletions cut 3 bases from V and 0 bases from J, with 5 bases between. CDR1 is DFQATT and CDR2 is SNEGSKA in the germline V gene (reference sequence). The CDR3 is CSAREPTNEKLFF. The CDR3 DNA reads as TGCAGTGCTAGGGAGCCAACTAATGAAAAACTGTTTTTT.

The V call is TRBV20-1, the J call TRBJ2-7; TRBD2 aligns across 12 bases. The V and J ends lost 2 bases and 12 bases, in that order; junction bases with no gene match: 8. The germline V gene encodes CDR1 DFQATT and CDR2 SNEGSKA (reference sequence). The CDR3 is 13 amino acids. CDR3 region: CSARPLAGGPRYF. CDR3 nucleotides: TGCAGTGCTAGACCGCTAGCGGGGGGGCCGCGGTACTTC.

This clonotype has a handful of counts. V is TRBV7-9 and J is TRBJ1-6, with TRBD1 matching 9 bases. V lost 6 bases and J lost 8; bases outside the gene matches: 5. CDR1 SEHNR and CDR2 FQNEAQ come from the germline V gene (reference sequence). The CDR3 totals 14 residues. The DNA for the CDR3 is TGTGCCAGCAGGGGGACAGGGACCGATTCACCCCTCCACTTT. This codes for CASRGTGTDSPLHF.

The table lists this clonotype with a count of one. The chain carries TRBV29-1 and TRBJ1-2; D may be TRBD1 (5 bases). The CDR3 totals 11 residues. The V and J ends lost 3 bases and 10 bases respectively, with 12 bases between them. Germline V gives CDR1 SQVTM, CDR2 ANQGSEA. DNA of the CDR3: TGCAGCGTTGAGGGGGGATGGGACTACACCTTC. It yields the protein CSVEGGWDYTF.

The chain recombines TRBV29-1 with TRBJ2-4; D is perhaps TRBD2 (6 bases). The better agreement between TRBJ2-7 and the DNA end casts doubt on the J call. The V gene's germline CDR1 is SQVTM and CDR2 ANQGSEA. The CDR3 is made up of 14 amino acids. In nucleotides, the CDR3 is TGCAGCGTGAAGCGGGCTAGCGAAGCCTACGAGCAGTACTTC. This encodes CSVKRASEAYEQYF.

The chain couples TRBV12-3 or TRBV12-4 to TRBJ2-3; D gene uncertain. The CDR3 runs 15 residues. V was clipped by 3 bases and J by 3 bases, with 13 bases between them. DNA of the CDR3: TGTGCCAGCAGTTTTGGGGATGTTGGAACAGATACGCAGTATTTT. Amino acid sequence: CASSFGDVGTDTQYF.

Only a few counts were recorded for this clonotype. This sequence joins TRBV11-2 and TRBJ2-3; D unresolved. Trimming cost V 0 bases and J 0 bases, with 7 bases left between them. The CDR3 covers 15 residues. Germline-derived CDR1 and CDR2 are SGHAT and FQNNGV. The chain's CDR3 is CASSLEFRSTDTQYF. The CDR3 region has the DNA TGTGCCAGCAGCTTAGAATTCAGGAGCACAGATACGCAGTATTTT. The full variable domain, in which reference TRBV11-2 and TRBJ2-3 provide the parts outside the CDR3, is EAGVAQSPRYKIIEKRQSVAFWCNPISGHATLYWYQQILGQGPKLLIQFQNNGVVDDSQLPKDRFSAERLKGVDSTLKIQPAKLEDSAVYLCASSLEFRSTDTQYFGPGTRLTVL.

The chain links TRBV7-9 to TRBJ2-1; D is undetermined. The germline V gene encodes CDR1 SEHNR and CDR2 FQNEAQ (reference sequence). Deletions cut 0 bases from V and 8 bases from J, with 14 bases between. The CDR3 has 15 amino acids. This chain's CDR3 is CASSLAQERIDEQFF. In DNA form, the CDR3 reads TGTGCCAGCAGCTTAGCCCAGGAACGTATTGATGAGCAGTTCTTC. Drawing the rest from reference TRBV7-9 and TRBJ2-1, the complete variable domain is DTGVSQNPRHKITKRGQNVTFRCDPISEHNRLYWYRQTLGQGPEFLTYFQNEAQLEKSRLLSDRFSAERPKGSFSTLEIQRTEQGDSAMYLCASSLAQERIDEQFFGPGTRLTVL.

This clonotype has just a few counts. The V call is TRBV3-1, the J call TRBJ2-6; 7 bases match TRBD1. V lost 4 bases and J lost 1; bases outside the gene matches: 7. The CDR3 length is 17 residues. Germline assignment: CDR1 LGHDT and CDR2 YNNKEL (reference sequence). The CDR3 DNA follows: TGTGCCAGCAGCCCGACAGGGCCCTCTTCTGGGGCCAACGTCCTGACTTTC. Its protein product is CASSPTGPSSGANVLTF.

CDR3 loop: CASSRRGTGEWDYTF. The DNA for the CDR3 is TGCGCCAGCAGCCGACGGGGGACAGGGGAGTGGGACTACACCTTC. This rearrangement joins TRBV4-3 to TRBJ1-2; 10 bases map to TRBD1. Per the germline V gene, CDR1 is LGHNA and CDR2 is YSLEER. CDR3 length equals 15 residues. The V and J ends lost 4 bases and 10 bases, in that order; junction bases with no gene match: 12.

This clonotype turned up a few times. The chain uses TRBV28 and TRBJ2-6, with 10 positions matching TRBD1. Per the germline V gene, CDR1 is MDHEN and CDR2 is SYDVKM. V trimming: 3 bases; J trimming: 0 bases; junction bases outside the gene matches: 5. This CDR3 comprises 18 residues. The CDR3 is CASSFLGQGVSGANVLTF. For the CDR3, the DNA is TGTGCCAGCAGTTTCCTCGGACAGGGGGTCTCTGGGGCCAACGTCCTGACTTTC.

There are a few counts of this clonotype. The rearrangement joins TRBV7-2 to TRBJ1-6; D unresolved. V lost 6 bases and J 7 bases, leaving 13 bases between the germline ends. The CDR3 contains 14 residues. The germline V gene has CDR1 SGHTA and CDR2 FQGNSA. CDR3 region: CASRHGARNSPLHF. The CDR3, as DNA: TGTGCCAGCAGACACGGTGCAAGGAATTCACCCCTCCACTTT.

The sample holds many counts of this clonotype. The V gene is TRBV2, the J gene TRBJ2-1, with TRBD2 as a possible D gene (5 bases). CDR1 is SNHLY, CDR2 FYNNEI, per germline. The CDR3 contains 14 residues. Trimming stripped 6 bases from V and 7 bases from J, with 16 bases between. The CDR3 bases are TGTGCCAGCAGAATTACAATCGGGGTTAATGAGCAGTTCTTC. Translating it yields CASRITIGVNEQFF.